The entry below gives a single TCR beta chain sequence along with its context. Its antigen remains unidentified. These data come from a study of T cells in localized non-small cell lung cancer. Findings and caveats of the study: There were a median 57 of the top 100 tumor clones appearing in adjacent lung. Uninvolved nearby lung showed the greatest T cell clonality, exceeding that found in tumor. A denser population of T cells in blood accompanied longer overall survival. It remains possible that heterogeneity exists, since only one tumor region was sequenced.

The germline V and J ends were trimmed by 0 bases and 4 bases, with 13 bases remaining between them. The germline gives CDR1 SGDLS, CDR2 YYNGEE. The CDR3 sequence is 15 residues long. TCRdb keeps only in-frame clones here, not all; method: immunoSEQ multiplex PCR. The sample has about 82,000 clones, about three quarters seen once. Source: PBMCs, taken before any cancer treatment. The chain recombines TRBV9 with TRBJ1-2; perhaps TRBD1 as D (6 bases). The sequence came from a man aged 40-75 years with stage II squamous cell lung carcinoma. CDR3 in amino acids: CASSVGQGGIYGYTF. DNA for the CDR3: TGTGCCAGCAGCGTAGGCCAAGGGGGAATCTATGGCTACACCTTC.